The 10 T cell receptor beta chains in this list originate from one sample, sequenced in a study of control samples from healthy donors and cancer patients (dated by TCRdb to 2020 to 2022). Library preparation was by the immunoSEQ multiplex PCR assay. Held by TCRdb, this immuneACCESS table contains in-frame sequences only and omits some clones. Under half of the omission traces to an unresolved V gene where checked; the cause of the rest is unknown. In this sample the table shows about 130,000 clones, about nine tenths of which occur a single time. Over 6.5% of the sample lies in the top ten. The sample was PBMCs. These receptors came from a man in his forties or fifties with head and neck cancer.

V and J are TRBV7-9 and TRBJ2-1; tentative D call: TRBD2 (5 bases). V was pared by 3 bases and J by 8 bases, with 11 bases between. The CDR3 has 13 amino acids. Germline CDR1 is SEHNR and CDR2 is FQNEAQ (reference sequence). The CDR3 region is CASSFRDGYEQFF. CDR3 bases: TGTGCCAGCAGCTTCCGGGATGGATATGAGCAGTTCTTC.

This clone was observed a few times. The chain links TRBV27 to TRBJ1-5; TRBD1 might be the D (5 bases). Germline V lookup: CDR1 MNHEY, CDR2 SMNVEV (reference sequence). CDR3 length: 14 residues. Trimming left V 6 bases short and J 4 bases short, with 13 bases between. DNA of the CDR3: TGTGCCAGCAGCGTCTTTCAGGGAAATCAGCCCCAGCATTTT. Its translation is CASSVFQGNQPQHF.

The V and J genes are TRBV20-1 and TRBJ2-3; D unresolved. Trimming cost V 3 bases and J 4 bases, with 17 bases left between them. The CDR3 contains 15 residues. Germline values: CDR1 DFQATT, CDR2 SNEGSKA (reference sequence). CDR3 nucleotide sequence: TGCAGTGCTAGTTCGGGCGTTGAAAGTTCAGATACGCAGTATTTT. It codes for CSASSGVESSDTQYF.

The rearrangement uses TRBV19 and TRBJ2-3; D is undetermined. V was cut by 6 bases and J by 2 bases, with 9 bases left in between. The CDR3 contains 13 residues. Germline loops: CDR1 LNHDA, CDR2 SQIVND (reference sequence). The CDR3 bases are TGTGCCAGTAGCCTGGCGCACACAGATACGCAGTATTTT. Protein: CASSLAHTDTQYF.

The CDR3 region has the DNA TGTGCCAGCAGTTACTCAGTCGGGGGCGGGGGCACTGAAGCTTTCTTT. Its protein product is CASSYSVGGGGTEAFF. The V call is TRBV6-5, the J call TRBJ1-1; D possibly corresponds to TRBD1 (6 bases). Trimming took off 0 bases at V and 4 bases at J, with 15 bases between the two ends. CDR1 and CDR2 from the germline V gene are MNHEY and SVGAGI. The CDR3 has 16 residues.

V gene TRBV7-9 combines with J gene TRBJ1-1; D unclear. V lost 2 bases and J 1 base, leaving 5 bases between the germline ends. Germline CDR1 and CDR2: SEHNR and FQNEAQ (reference sequence). The CDR3 totals 13 residues. The CDR3 coding sequence is TGTGCCAGCAGCTTACCGGGGAACACTGAAGCTTTCTTT. It yields the protein CASSLPGNTEAFF.

The chain carries TRBV27 and TRBJ2-7, with D tentatively TRBD2 (5 bases). The germline gives CDR1 MNHEY, CDR2 SMNVEV (reference sequence). The CDR3 length is 14 residues. The V end was cut by 2 bases, the J end by 4 bases, with 12 bases between. CDR3 bases: TGTGCCAGCAGTTTAGACGGCGGGTATTACGAGCAGTACTTC. It codes for CASSLDGGYYEQYF.

V is TRBV27 and J is TRBJ2-7; 11 bases align to TRBD2. CDR1 MNHEY and CDR2 SMNVEV come from the germline V gene (reference sequence). Trimming at V came to 4 bases and at J to 7 bases, leaving 9 bases not matched to a gene. CDR3 length equals 15 residues. The CDR3 DNA follows: TGTGCCAGCAGTTCCAGAACTAGCGGGAGCGGAGAGCAGTACTTC. Protein: CASSSRTSGSGEQYF.

CDR3 DNA sequence: TGTGCCAGCAGTCCTGCCGGGACTAGCGGCTCCTACGAGCAGTACTTC. Residues: CASSPAGTSGSYEQYF. V and J are TRBV28 and TRBJ2-7; 11 bases line up with TRBD2. CDR1 and CDR2 (germline): MDHEN, SYDVKM. V lost 5 bases and J lost 0; bases outside the gene matches: 6. The CDR3 sequence is 16 residues long.

This chain links TRBV18 with TRBJ2-3, with 8 bases that match TRBD2. The germline V gene encodes CDR1 KGHSH and CDR2 LQKENI. This CDR3 has 16 amino acids. After removal of 6 bases from V and 0 bases from J, the junction contained 8 bases not matched to a gene. The CDR3 sequence: CASSPKLAASTDTQYF. The CDR3 nucleotides are TGTGCCAGCTCGCCTAAACTAGCGGCTAGCACAGATACGCAGTATTTT.